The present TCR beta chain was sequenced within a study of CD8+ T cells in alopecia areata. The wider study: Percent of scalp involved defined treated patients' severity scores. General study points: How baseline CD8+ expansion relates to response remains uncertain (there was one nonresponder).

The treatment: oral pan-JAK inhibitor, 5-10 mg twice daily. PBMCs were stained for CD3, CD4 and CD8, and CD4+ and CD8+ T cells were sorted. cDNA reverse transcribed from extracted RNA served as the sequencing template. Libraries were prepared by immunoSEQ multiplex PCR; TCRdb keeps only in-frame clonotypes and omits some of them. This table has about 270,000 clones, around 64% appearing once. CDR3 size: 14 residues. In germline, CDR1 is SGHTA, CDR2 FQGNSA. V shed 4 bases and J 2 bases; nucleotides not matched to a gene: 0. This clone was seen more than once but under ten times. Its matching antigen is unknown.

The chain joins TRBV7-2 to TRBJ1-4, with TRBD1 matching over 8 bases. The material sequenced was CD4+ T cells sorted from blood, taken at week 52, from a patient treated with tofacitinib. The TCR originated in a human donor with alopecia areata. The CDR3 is CASSWTGTNEKLFF. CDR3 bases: TGTGCCAGCAGCTGGACAGGGACTAATGAAAAACTGTTTTTT.